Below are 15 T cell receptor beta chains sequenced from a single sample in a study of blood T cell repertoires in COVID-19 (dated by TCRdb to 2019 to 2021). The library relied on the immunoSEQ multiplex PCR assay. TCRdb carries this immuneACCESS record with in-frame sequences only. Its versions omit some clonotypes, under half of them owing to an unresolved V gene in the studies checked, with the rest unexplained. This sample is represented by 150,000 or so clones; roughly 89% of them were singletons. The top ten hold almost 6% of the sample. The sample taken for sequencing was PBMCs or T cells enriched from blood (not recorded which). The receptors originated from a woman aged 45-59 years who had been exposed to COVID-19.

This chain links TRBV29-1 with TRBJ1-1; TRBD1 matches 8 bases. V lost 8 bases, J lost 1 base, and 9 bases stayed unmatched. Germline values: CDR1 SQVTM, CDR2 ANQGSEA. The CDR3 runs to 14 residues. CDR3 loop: CSSNQGAGNTEAFF. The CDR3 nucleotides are TGCAGCTCCAATCAGGGGGCCGGGAACACTGAAGCTTTCTTT.

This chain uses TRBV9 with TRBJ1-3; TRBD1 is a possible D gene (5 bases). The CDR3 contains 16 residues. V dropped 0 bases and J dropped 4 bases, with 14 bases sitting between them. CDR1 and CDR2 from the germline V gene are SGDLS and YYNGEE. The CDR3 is CASSVGWQGRGNTIYF. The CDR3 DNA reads TGTGCCAGCAGCGTAGGCTGGCAGGGAAGGGGAAACACCATATATTTT.

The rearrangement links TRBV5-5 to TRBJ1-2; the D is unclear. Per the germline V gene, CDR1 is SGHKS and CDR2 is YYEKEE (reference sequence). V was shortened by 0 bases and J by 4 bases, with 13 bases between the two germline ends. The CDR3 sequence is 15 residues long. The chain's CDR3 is CASSLDPGVGYGYTF. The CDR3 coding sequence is TGTGCCAGCAGCTTGGATCCCGGGGTTGGCTATGGCTACACCTTC. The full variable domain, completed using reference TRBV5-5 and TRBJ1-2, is DAGVTQSPTHLIKTRGQQVTLRCSPISGHKSVSWYQQVLGQGPQFIFQYYEKEERGRGNFPDRFSARQFPNYSSELNVNALLLGDSALYLCASSLDPGVGYGYTFGSGTRLTVV.

The CDR3 loop reads CASSGTGFGELFF. In DNA form, the CDR3 reads TGTGCCAGCAGCGGGACAGGGTTCGGGGAGCTGTTTTTT. V is TRBV7-3 and J is TRBJ2-2, with TRBD1 identical over 9 bases. The CDR3 is made up of 13 amino acids. Germline V gene data show CDR1 as SGHTA and CDR2 as FQGTGA. The trim removed 5 bases at V and 7 bases at J, leaving 2 bases unmatched.

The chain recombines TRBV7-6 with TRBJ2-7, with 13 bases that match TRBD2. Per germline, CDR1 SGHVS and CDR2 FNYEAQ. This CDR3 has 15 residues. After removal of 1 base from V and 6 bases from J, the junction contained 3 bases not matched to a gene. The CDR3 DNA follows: TGTGCCAGCAGCTTAGTGGGACTAGCGGGAAGCGAGCAGTACTTC. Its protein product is CASSLVGLAGSEQYF.

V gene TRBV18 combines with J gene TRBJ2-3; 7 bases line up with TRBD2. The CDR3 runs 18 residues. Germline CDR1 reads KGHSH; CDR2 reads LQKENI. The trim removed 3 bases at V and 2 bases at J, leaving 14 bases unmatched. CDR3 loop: CASSPSAVRGSYTDTQYF. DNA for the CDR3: TGTGCCAGCTCACCCTCGGCGGTTCGCGGGAGCTACACAGATACGCAGTATTTT.

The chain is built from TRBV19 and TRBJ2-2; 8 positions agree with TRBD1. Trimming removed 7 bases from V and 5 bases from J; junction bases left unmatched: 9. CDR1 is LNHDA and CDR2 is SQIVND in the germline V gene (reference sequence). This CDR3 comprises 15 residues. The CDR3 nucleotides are TGTGCCAGTACCCCGGACAGGGTCTATACCGGGGAGCTGTTTTTT. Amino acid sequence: CASTPDRVYTGELFF.

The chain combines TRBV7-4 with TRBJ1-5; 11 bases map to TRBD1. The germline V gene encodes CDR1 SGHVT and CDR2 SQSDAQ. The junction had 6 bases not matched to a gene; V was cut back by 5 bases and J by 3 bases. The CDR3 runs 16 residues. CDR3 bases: TGTGCCAGCAGCCGCGGGACAGGGGGTTTCAATCAGCCCCAGCATTTT. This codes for CASSRGTGGFNQPQHF.

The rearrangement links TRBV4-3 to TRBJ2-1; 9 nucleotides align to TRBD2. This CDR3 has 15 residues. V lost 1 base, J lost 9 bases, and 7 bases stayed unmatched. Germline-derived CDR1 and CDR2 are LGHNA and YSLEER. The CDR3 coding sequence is TGCGCCAGCAGCCAAGCCCAGCTAGCGGGAAGTGAGCAGTTCTTC. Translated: CASSQAQLAGSEQFF.

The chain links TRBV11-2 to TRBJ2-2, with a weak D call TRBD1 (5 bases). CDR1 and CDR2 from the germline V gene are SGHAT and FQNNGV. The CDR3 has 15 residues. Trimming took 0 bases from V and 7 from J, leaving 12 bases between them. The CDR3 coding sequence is TGTGCCAGCAGCTTAGACAGGGCAGTTATCGGGGAGCTGTTTTTT. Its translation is CASSLDRAVIGELFF.

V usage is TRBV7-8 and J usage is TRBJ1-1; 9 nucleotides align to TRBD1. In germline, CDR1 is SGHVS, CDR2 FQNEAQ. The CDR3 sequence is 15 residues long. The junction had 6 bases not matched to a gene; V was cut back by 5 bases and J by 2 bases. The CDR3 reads CASSIDRGANTEAFF. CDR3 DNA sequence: TGTGCCAGCAGCATTGACAGGGGGGCTAACACTGAAGCTTTCTTT.

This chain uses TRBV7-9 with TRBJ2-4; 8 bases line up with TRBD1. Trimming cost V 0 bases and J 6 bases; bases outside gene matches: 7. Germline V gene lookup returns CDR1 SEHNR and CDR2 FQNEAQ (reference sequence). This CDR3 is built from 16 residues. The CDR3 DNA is TGTGCCAGCAGCTTAGCCGACAGGGGTTTGGGAAACATTCAGTACTTC. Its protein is CASSLADRGLGNIQYF.

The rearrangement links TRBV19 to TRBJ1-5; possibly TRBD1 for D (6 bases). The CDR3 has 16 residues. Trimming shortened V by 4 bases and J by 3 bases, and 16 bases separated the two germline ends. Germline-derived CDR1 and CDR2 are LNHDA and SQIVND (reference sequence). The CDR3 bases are TGTGCCAGTAGTAGCAGGGGAAGAGGGGCCAATCAGCCCCAGCATTTT. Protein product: CASSSRGRGANQPQHF.

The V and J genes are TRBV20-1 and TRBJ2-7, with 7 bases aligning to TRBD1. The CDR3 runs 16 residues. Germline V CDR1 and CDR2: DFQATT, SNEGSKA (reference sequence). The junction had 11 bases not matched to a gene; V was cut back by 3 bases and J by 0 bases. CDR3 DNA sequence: TGCAGTGCTAGTGGGGGAACACAGGGGAGCTCCTACGAGCAGTACTTC. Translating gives CSASGGTQGSSYEQYF.

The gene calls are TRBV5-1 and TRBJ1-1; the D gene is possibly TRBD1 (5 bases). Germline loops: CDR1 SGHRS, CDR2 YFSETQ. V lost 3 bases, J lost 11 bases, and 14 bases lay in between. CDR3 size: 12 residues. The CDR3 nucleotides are TGCGCCAGCAGCTCGGAGGGGATCGCGGCTTTCTTT. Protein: CASSSEGIAAFF.